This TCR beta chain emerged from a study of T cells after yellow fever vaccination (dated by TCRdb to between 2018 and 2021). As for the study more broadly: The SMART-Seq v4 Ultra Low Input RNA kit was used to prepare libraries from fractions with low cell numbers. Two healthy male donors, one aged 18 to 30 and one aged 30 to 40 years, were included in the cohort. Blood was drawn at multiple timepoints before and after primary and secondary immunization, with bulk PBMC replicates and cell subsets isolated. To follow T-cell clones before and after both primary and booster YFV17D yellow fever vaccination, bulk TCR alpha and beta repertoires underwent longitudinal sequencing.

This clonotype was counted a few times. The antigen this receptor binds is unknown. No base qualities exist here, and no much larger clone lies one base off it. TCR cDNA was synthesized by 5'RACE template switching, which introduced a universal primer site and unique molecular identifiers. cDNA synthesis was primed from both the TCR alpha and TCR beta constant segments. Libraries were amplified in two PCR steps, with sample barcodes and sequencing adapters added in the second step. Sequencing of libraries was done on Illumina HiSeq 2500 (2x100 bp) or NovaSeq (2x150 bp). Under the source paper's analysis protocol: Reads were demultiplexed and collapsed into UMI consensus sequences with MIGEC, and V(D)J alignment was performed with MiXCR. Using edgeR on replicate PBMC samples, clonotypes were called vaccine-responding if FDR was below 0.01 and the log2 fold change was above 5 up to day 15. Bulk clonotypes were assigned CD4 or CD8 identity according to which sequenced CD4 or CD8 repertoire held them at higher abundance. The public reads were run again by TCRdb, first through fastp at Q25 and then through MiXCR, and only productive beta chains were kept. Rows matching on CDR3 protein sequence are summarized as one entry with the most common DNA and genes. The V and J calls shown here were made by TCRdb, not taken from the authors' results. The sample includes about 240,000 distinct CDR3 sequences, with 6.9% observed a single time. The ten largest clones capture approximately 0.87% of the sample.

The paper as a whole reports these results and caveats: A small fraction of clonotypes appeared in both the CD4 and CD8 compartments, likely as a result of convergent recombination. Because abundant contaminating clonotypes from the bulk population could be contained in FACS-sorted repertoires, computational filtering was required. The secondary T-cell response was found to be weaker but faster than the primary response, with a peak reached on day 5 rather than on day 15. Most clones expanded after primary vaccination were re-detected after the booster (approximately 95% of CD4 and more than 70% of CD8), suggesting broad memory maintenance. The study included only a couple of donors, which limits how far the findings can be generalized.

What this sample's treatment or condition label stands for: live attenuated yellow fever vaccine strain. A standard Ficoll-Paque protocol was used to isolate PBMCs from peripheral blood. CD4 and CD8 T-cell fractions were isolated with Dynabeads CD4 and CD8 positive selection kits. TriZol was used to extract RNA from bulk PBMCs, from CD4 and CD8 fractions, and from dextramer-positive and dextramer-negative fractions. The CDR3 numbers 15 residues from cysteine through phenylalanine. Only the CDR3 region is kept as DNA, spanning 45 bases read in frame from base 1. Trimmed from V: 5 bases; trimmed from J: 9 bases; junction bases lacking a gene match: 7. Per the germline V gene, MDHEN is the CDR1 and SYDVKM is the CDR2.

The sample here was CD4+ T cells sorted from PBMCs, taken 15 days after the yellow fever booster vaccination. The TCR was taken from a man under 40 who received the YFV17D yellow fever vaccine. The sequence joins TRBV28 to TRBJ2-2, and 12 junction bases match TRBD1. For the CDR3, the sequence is CASSNPGQGARELFF. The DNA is TGTGCCAGCAGTAACCCGGGACAGGGGGCCAGGGAGCTGTTTTTT.